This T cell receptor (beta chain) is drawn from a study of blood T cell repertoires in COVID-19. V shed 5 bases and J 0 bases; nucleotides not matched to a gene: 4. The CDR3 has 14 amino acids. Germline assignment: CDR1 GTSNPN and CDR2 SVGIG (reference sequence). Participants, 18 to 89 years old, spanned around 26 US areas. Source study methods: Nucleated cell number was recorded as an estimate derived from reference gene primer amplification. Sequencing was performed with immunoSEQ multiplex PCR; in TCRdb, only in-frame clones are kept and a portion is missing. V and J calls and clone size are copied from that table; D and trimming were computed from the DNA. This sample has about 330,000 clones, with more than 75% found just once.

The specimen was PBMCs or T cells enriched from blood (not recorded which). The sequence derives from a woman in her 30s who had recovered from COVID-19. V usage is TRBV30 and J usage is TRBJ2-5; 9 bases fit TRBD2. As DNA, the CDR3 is TGTGCCTGGGGGCGGGGGGGAGACCAAGAGACCCAGTACTTC. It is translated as CAWGRGGDQETQYF. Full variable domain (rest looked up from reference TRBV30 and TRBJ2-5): SQTIHQWPATLVQPVGSPLSLECTVEGTSNPNLYWYRQAAGRGLQLLFYSVGIGQISSEVPQNLSASRPQDRQFILSSKKLLLSDSGFYLCAWGRGGDQETQYFGPGTRLLVL.